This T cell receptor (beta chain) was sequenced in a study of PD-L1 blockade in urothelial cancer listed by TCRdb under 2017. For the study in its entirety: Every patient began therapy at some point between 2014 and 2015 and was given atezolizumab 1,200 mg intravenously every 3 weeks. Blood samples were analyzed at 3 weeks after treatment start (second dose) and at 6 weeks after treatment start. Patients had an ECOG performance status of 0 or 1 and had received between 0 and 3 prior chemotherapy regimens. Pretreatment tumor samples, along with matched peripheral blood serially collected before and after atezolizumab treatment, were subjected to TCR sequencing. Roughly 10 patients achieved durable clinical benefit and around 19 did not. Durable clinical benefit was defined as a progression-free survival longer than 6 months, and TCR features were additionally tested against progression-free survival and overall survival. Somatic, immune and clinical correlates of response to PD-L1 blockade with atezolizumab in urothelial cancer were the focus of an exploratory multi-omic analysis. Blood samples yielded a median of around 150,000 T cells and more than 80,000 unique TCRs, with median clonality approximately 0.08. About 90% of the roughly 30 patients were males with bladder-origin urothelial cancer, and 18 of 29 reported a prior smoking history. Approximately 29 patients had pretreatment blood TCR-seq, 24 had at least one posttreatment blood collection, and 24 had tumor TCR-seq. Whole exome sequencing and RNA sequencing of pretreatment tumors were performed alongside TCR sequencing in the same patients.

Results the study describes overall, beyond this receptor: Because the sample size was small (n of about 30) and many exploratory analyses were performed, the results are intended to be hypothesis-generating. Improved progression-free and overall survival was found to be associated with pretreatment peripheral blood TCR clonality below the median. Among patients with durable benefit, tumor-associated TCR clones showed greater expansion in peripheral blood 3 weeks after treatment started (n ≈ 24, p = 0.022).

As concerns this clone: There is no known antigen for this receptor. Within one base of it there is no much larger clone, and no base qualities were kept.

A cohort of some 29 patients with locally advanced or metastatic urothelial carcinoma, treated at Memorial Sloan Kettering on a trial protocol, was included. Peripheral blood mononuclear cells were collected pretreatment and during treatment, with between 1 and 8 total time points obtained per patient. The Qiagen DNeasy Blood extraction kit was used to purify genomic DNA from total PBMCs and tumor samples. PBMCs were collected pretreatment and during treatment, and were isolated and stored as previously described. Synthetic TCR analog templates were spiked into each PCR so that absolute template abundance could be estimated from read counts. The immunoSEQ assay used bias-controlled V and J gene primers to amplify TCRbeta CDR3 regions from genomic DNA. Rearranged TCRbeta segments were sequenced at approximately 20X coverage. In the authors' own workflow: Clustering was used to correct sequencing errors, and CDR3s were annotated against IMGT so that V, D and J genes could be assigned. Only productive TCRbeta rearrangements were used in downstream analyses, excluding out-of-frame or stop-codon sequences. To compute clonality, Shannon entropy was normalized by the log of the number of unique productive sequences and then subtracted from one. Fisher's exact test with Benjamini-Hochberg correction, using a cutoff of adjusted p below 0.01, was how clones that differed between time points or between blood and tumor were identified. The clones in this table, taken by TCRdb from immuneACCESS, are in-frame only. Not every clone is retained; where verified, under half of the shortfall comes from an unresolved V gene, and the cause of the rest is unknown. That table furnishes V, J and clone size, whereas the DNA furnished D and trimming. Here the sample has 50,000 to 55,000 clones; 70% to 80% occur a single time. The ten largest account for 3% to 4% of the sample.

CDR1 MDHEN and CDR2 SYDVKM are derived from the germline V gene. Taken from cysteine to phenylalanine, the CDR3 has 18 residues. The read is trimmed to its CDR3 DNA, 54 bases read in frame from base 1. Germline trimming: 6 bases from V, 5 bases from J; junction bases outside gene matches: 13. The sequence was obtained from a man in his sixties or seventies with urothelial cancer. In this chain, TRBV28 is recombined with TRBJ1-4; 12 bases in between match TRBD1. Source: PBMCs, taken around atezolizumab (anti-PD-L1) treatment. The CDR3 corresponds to CASRSQPGQGASNEKLFF. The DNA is TGTGCCAGCAGGTCGCAACCGGGACAGGGGGCTTCAAATGAAAAACTGTTTTTT.